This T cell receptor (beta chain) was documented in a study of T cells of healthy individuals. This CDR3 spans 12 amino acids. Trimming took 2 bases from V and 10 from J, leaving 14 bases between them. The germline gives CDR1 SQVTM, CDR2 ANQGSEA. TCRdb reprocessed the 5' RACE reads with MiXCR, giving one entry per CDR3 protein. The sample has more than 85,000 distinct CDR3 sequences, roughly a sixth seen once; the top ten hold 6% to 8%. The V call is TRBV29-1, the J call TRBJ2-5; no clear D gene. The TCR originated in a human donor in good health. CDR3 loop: CSVELSSSVQYF. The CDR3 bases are TGCAGCGTTGAATTGTCCAGCTCAGTCCAGTACTTC.